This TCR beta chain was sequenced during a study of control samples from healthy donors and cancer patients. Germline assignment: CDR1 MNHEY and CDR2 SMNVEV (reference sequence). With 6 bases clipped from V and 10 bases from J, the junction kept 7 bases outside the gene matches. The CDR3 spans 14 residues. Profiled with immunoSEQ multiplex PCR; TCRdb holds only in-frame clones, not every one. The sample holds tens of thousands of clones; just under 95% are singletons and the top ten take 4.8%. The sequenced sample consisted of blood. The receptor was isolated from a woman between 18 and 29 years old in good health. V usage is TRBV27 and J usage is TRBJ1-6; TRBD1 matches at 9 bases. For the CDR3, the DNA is TGTGCCAGCAGACAGACAGGGGGGCAGTCACCCCTCCACTTT. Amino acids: CASRQTGGQSPLHF.